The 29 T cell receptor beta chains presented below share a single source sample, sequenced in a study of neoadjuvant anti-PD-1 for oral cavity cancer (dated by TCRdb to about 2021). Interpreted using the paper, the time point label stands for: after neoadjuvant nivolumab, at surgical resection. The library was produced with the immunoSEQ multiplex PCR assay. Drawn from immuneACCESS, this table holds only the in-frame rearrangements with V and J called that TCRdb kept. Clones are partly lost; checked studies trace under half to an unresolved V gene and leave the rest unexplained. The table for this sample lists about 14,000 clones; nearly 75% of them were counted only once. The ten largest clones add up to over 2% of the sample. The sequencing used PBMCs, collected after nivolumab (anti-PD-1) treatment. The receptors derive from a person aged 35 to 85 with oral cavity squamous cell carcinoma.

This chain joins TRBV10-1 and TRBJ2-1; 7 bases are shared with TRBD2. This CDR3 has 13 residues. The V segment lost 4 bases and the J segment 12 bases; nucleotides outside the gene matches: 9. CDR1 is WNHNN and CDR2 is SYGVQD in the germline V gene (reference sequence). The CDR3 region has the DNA TGCGCCAGCAGTGGGACGAGCCCTAGCGGGCAGTTCTTC. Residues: CASSGTSPSGQFF.

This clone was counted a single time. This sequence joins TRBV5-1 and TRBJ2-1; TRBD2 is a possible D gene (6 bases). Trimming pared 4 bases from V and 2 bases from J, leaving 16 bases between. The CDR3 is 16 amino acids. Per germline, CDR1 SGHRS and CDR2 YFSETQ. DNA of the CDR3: TGCGCCAGCAGCCGGACCGGGACTCTCACCTACAATGAGCAGTTCTTC. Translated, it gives CASSRTGTLTYNEQFF.

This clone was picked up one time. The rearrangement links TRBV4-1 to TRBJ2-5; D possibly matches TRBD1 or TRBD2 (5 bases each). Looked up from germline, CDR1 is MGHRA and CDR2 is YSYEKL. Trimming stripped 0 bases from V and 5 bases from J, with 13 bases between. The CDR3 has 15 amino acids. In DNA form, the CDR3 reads TGCGCCAGCAGCCAAGAAACCGGGGCAAGTGAGACCCAGTACTTC. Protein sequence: CASSQETGASETQYF.

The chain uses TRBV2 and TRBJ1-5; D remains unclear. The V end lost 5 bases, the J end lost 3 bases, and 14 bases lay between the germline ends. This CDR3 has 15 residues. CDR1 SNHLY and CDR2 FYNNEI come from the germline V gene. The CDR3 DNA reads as TGTGCCAGCAGTACCGACACCAACCTCAATCAGCCCCAGCATTTT. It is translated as CASSTDTNLNQPQHF.

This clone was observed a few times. CDR3 protein: CASSEFGFVDEQYF. In DNA, the CDR3 is TGTGCCAGCAGTGAATTTGGGTTTGTGGATGAGCAGTACTTC. The chain couples TRBV25-1 to TRBJ2-7; D unclear. The CDR3 is 14 amino acids. Germline loops: CDR1 MGHDK, CDR2 SYGVNS. Between the trimmed V and J ends, which lost 1 base and 7 bases, there was a span of 14 bases.

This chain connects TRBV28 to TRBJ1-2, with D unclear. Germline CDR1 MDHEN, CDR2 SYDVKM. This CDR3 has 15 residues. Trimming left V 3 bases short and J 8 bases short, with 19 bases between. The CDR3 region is CASSFPNQGWLGYTF. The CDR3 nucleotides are TGTGCCAGCAGTTTTCCCAATCAAGGCTGGTTGGGCTACACCTTC.

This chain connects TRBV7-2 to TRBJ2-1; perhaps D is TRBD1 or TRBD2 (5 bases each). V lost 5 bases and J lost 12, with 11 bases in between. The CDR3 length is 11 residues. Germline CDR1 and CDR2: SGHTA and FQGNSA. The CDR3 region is CASSNRDVQFF. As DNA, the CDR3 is TGTGCCAGCAGCAACCGGGACGTGCAGTTCTTC.

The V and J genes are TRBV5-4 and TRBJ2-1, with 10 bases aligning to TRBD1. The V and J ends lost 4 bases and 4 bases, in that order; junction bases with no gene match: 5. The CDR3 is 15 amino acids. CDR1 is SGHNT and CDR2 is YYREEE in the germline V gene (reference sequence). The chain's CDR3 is CASSPGQGTYNEQFF. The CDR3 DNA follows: TGTGCCAGCAGCCCGGGACAGGGGACATACAATGAGCAGTTCTTC.

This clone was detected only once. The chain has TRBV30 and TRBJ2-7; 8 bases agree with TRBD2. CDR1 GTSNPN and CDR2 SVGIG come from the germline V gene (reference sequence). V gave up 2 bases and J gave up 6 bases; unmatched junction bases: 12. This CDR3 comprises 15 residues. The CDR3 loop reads CAWSPRAGAPGEQYF. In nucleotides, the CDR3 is TGTGCCTGGAGTCCCAGAGCGGGAGCTCCCGGCGAGCAGTACTTC.

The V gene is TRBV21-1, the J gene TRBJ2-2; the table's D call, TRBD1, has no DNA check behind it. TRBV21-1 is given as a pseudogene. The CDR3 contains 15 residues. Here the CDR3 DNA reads TGTGCCAGCAGCCACCGGGACAGGGGCAACGGGGAGCTGTTTTTT. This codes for CASSHRDRGNGELFF.

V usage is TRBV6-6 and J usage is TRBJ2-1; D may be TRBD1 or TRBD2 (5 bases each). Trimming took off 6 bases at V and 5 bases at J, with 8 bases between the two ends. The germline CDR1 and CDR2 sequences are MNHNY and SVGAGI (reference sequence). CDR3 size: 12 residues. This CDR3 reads CASRGENNEQFF. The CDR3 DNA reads TGTGCCAGCAGGGGGGAGAACAATGAGCAGTTCTTC.

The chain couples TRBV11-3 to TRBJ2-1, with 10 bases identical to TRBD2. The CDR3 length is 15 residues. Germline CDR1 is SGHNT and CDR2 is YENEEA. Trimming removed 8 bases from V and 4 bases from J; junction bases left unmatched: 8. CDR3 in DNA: TGTGCCAGCTCCACAGGACTAGCGGAGTACAATGAGCAGTTCTTC. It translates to CASSTGLAEYNEQFF.

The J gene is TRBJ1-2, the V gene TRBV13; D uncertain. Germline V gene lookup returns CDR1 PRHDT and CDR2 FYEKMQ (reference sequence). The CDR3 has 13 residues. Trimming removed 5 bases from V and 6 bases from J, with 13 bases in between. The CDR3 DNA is TGTGCCAGCAGCAAAACGGGCCTTCATGGCTACACCTTC. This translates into CASSKTGLHGYTF. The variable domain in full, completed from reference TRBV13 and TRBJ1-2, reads AAGVIQSPRHLIKEKRETATLKCYPIPRHDTVYWYQQGPGQDPQFLISFYEKMQSDKGSIPDRFSAQQFSDYHSELNMSSLELGDSALYFCASSKTGLHGYTFGSGTRLTVV.

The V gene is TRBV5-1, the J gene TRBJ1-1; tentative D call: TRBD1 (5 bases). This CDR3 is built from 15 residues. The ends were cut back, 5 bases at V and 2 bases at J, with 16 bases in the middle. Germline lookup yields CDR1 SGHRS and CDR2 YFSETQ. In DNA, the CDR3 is TGCGCCAGCAGTAGGGGCTTAATCCCCAACACTGAAGCTTTCTTT. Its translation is CASSRGLIPNTEAFF.

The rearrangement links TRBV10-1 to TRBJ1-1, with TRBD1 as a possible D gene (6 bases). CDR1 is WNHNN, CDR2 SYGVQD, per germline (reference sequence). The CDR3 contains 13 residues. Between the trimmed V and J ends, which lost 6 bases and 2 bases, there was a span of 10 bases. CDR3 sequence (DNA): TGCGCCAGCAGCCCGGGGGCAAACACTGAAGCTTTCTTT. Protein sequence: CASSPGANTEAFF.

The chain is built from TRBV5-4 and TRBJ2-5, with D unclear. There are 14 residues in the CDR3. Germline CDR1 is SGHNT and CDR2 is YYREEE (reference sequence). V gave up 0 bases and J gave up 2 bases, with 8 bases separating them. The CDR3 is CASSLVPKQETQYF. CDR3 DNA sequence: TGTGCCAGCAGCTTGGTGCCGAAACAAGAGACCCAGTACTTC.

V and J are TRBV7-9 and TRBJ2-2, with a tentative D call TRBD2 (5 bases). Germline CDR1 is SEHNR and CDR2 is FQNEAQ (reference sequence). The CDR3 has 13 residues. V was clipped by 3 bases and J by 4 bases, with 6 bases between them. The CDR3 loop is CASSFEGTGELFF. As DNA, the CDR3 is TGTGCCAGCAGCTTTGAGGGCACCGGGGAGCTGTTTTTT.

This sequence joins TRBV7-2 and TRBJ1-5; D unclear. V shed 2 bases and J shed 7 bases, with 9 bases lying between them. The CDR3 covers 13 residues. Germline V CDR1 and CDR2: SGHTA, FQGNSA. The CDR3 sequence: CASSLSLEQPQHF. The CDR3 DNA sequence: TGTGCCAGCAGCTTAAGCTTGGAGCAGCCCCAGCATTTT.

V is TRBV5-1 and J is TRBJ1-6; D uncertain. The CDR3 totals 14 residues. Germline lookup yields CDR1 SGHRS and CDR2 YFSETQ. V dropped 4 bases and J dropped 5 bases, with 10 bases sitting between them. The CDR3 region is CASSPTVNNSPLHF. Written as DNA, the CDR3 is TGCGCCAGCAGCCCGACGGTTAATAATTCACCCCTCCACTTT.

The CDR3 DNA reads as TGTGCCTCCTCGGGACTAGGTTGGGAGACCCAGTACTTC. As protein: CASSGLGWETQYF. This chain joins TRBV30 and TRBJ2-5; 8 nucleotides align to TRBD2. The trim removed 7 bases at V and 5 bases at J, leaving 9 bases unmatched. CDR1 and CDR2 from the germline V gene are GTSNPN and SVGIG (reference sequence). This CDR3 spans 13 amino acids.

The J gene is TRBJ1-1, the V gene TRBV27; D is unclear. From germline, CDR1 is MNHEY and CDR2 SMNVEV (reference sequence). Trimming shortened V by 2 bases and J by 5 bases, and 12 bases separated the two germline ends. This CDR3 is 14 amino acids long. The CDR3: CASSLIGERTEAFF. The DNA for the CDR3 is TGTGCCAGCAGTTTAATTGGGGAGCGTACTGAAGCTTTCTTT.

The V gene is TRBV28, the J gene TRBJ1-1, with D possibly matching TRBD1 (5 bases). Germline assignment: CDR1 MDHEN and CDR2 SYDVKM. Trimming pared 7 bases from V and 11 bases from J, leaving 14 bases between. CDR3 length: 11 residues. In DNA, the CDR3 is TGTGCCAGCACCCTGGGAGGGGTGGCTTTCTTT. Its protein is CASTLGGVAFF.

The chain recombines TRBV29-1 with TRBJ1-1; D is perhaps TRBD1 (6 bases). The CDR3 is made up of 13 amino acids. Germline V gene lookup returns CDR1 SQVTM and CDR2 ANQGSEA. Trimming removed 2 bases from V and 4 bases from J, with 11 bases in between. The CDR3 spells CSVERGGATEAFF. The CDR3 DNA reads TGCAGCGTTGAAAGGGGGGGGGCCACTGAAGCTTTCTTT.

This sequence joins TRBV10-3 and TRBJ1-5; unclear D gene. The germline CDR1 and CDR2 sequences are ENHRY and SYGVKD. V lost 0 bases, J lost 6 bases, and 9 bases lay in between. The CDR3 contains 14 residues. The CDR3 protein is CAISESVLGQPQHF. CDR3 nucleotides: TGTGCCATCAGTGAGTCGGTTTTGGGTCAGCCCCAGCATTTT.

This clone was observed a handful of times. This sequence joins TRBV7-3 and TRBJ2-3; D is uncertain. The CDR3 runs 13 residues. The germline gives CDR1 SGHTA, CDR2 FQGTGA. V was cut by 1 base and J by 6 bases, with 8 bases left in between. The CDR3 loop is CASSLMGSDTQYF. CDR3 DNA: TGTGCCAGCAGCTTAATGGGTAGCGATACGCAGTATTTT.

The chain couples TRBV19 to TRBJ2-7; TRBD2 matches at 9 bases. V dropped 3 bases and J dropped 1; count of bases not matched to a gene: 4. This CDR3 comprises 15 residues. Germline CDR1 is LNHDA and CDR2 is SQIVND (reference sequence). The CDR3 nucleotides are TGTGCCAGTAGTATTGGACTAGCGAGGTCCTACGAGCAGTACTTC. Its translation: CASSIGLARSYEQYF.

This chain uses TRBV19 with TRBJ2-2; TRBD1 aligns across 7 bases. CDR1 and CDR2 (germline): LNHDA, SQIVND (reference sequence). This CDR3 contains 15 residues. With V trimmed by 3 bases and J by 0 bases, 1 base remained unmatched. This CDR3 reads CASSMGQTNTGELFF. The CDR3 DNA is TGTGCCAGTAGTATGGGACAGACGAACACCGGGGAGCTGTTTTTT.

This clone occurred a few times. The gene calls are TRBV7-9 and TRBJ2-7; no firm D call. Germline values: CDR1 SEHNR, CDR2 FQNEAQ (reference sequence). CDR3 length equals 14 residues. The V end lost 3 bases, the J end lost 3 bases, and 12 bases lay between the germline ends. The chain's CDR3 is CASSLAGLNYEQYF. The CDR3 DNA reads TGTGCCAGCAGCTTGGCCGGGTTAAACTACGAGCAGTACTTC. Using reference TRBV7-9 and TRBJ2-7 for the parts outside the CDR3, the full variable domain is DTGVSQNPRHKITKRGQNVTFRCDPISEHNRLYWYRQTLGQGPEFLTYFQNEAQLEKSRLLSDRFSAERPKGSFSTLEIQRTEQGDSAMYLCASSLAGLNYEQYFGPGTRLTVT.

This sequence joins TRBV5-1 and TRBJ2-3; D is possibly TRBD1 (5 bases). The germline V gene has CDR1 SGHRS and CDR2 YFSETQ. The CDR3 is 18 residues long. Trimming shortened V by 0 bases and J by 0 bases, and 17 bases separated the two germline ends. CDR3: CASSLGPRWQGSTDTQYF. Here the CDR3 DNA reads TGCGCCAGCAGCTTGGGGCCCAGGTGGCAGGGAAGCACAGATACGCAGTATTTT.